This section outlines one TCR beta chain sequence together with its context. Antigen: not known. These data originate in a study of Ad26.COV2.S vaccination and SARS-CoV-2 variants. Study-level background: Intramuscular Ad26.COV2.S at 5x10^10 or 1x10^11 viral particles.

Clones were read by immunoSEQ multiplex PCR, and TCRdb kept only the in-frame ones, dropping some. This sample yields around 300,000 clones, of which about nine tenths are seen a single time; 6.4% belongs to the top ten. Described treatment: some 20 received Ad26.COV2.S at low or high dose, single or two shots; about five received placebo; per-sample allocation not given. On day 63 after the first injection, vaccine and placebo recipients gave samples. Spike of the Wuhan-strain SARS-CoV-2 was expressed by an Ad26 vector, which formed the vaccine. General study points: Spike-specific TCR breadth was greater in vaccine than placebo recipients.

The CDR3 spans 17 residues. Unmatched junction bases numbered 6, after V lost 4 bases and J lost 3 bases. Germline CDR1 is ENHRY and CDR2 is SYGVKD. The V call is TRBV10-3, the J call TRBJ2-1; 13 bases match TRBD2. The sequence derives from a person aged 18-60 years who received the Ad26.COV2.S COVID-19 vaccine or a placebo. The sample here was peripheral blood, taken in a trial of Ad26.COV2.S vaccine versus placebo. The CDR3 reads CAISGLAGGQYYNEQFF. The CDR3 DNA reads TGTGCCATCAGTGGACTAGCGGGAGGACAATACTACAATGAGCAGTTCTTC.